This T cell receptor beta chain is drawn from a study of cytomegalovirus exposure and HLA in healthy donors. In nominal health when sampled, donors likely had unrecorded immune exposures nonetheless. To note about this clone: Germline and junction disagree at one end, which may indicate a read error.

PCR was performed using 60 Vbeta and 13 Jbeta primers. Authors' processing steps: Around 80 million unique TCR beta chains, about 11 million of them shared, were counted by a later analysis. The repertoire was sequenced with immunoSEQ multiplex PCR; TCRdb's copy has only in-frame clones and lacks some. V and J calls and clone size follow that table, whereas D and trimming were derived from the DNA. The sample has about 92,000 clones; 55% to 75% are singletons. The specimen sequenced was PBMCs. The clonotype was recovered from a woman under 30 in good health and CMV-seropositive.

Here the CDR3 reads CASSLAWQVGEYEQYF. The CDR3 DNA reads as TGTGCCAGCAGCTTGGCGTGGCAGGTGGGAGAATACGAGCAGTACTTC. This rearrangement joins TRBV5-1 to TRBJ2-7, with D possibly being TRBD2 (5 bases). Germline values: CDR1 SGHRS, CDR2 YFSETQ. There are 16 residues in the CDR3.